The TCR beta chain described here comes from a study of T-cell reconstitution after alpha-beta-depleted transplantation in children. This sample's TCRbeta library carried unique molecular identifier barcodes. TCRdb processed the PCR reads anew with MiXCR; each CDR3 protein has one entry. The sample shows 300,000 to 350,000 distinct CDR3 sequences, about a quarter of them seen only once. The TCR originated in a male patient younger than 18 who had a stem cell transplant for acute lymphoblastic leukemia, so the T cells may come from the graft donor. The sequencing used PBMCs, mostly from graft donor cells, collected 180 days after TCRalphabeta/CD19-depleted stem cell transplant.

CDR3 amino acids: CATSRSRGTGTEAFF. The CDR3 DNA follows: TGTGCCACCAGCAGATCCAGAGGGACCGGCACTGAAGCTTTCTTT. The chain uses TRBV15 and TRBJ1-1; D is perhaps TRBD1 (5 bases). Trimming cost V 2 bases and J 4 bases, with 14 bases left between them. The CDR3 consists of 15 residues. The V gene's germline CDR1 is LNHNV and CDR2 YYDKDF (reference sequence).